These 8 T cell receptor beta chains came from one sample sequenced in a study of blood T cell repertoires in COVID-19 (dated by TCRdb to 2020 to 2022). Preparation of the library involved the immunoSEQ multiplex PCR assay. The table comes from immuneACCESS by way of TCRdb, which keeps in-frame sequences with V and J called. Part of the clones is missing from these tables; in studies checked, under half for an unresolved V gene and the rest for unknown reasons. The sample contains approximately 300,000 clones, around 89% of them found a single time. Roughly 5.1% of the sample rests with the top ten. Sequenced input: peripheral blood. Receptor source: a middle-aged man with acute or convalescent COVID-19.

The chain combines TRBV3-1 (or the pseudogene TRBV3-2) with TRBJ2-7; perhaps TRBD2 as D (5 bases). Trimming removed 4 bases at V and 5 bases at J, with 9 bases between. The CDR3 is 12 residues long. The germline gives CDR1 LGHDT, CDR2 YNNKEL (reference sequence). The CDR3 is CASSRGWDEQYF. The CDR3 DNA follows: TGTGCCAGCAGCCGCGGGTGGGACGAGCAGTACTTC.

This chain connects TRBV20-1 to TRBJ2-3, with 7 bases identical to TRBD1. The CDR3 contains 15 residues. Germline V gene lookup returns CDR1 DFQATT and CDR2 SNEGSKA (reference sequence). After removal of 3 bases from V and 2 bases from J, the junction contained 8 bases not matched to a gene. CDR3 in DNA: TGCAGTGCTAGTCAGAGACAGGGAGACACAGATACGCAGTATTTT. Translated: CSASQRQGDTDTQYF.

V usage is TRBV3-1 (or the pseudogene TRBV3-2) and J usage is TRBJ2-6; a possible D gene is TRBD2 (6 bases). This CDR3 has 15 residues. Germline V gene sequence: CDR1 LGHDT, CDR2 YNNKEL (reference sequence). Trimming removed 5 bases from V and 2 bases from J, with 10 bases in between. The CDR3 region is CASSMGLTGANVLTF. As DNA, the CDR3 is TGTGCCAGCAGCATGGGACTTACTGGGGCCAACGTCCTGACTTTC.

The chain couples TRBV7-9 to TRBJ1-4; 12 bases align to TRBD1. Germline V gives CDR1 SEHNR, CDR2 FQNEAQ (reference sequence). The CDR3 covers 15 residues. V lost 5 bases, J lost 6 bases, and 4 bases stayed unmatched. The CDR3 here is CASSTGQGADEKLFF. The CDR3 coding sequence is TGTGCCAGCAGCACGGGACAGGGGGCGGATGAAAAACTGTTTTTT. Drawing the rest from reference TRBV7-9 and TRBJ1-4, the complete variable domain is DTGVSQNPRHKITKRGQNVTFRCDPISEHNRLYWYRQTLGQGPEFLTYFQNEAQLEKSRLLSDRFSAERPKGSFSTLEIQRTEQGDSAMYLCASSTGQGADEKLFFGSGTQLSVL.

V and J are TRBV9 and TRBJ2-1; a possible D gene is TRBD2 (6 bases). The germline CDR1 and CDR2 sequences are SGDLS and YYNGEE. CDR3 size: 13 residues. V lost 3 bases to trimming and J lost 4 bases, with 8 bases between them. CDR3 in amino acids: CASSAGLYNEQFF. The CDR3 DNA reads as TGTGCCAGCAGCGCGGGACTTTACAATGAGCAGTTCTTC.

This chain links TRBV6-5 with TRBJ2-7; TRBD1 agrees at 8 bases. Germline V lookup: CDR1 MNHEY, CDR2 SVGAGI. V was clipped by 6 bases and J by 2 bases; unmatched bases: 9. The CDR3 is made up of 15 amino acids. The CDR3 protein is CASRKDRESPYEQYF. CDR3 coding DNA: TGTGCCAGCAGGAAGGACAGGGAGAGTCCCTACGAGCAGTACTTC.

This clone was seen only once. This rearrangement joins TRBV23-1 to TRBJ1-1, with 11 bases that match TRBD1. TRBV23-1 is annotated as an ORF whose role is uncertain. V was clipped by 3 bases and J by 5 bases; unmatched bases: 11. This CDR3 spans 17 amino acids. The CDR3 loop reads CASSHPRTGGLGTEAFF. Here the CDR3 DNA reads TGCGCCAGCAGTCATCCTCGGACAGGGGGCTTGGGAACTGAAGCTTTCTTT.

This clone was picked up one time. The chain joins TRBV5-4 to TRBJ2-5, with TRBD2 identical over 8 bases. Germline assignment: CDR1 SGHNT and CDR2 YYREEE (reference sequence). V was clipped by 4 bases and J by 5 bases; unmatched bases: 4. The CDR3 totals 13 residues. The DNA for the CDR3 is TGTGCCAGCAGCCCCCGCGGGGGGGAGACCCAGTACTTC. This codes for CASSPRGGETQYF.